This T cell receptor beta chain was documented in a study of metastatic and nonmetastatic thyroid tumors. Looking at the study overall: Thyroid patients, malignant and benign, had repertoires compared across blood and tumor or nodule tissue.

Whole-study results and caveats: The reported finding was significantly higher TCR beta diversity in malignant thyroid tumors relative to benign nodules, in blood and tumor.

MiXCR re-clonotyped the PCR reads for TCRdb. Here the sample spans approximately 25,000 clones, 10% to 15% being singletons. Thyroid surgery was preceded by no treatment in any patient. Remarks on this clone: The antigen remains unidentified.

The CDR3 extends over 11 amino acids. Trimming removed 3 bases at V and 6 bases at J, with 5 bases between. The chain carries TRBV12-3 or TRBV12-4 and TRBJ2-5; D call uncertain. The receptor comes from a female donor with papillary thyroid cancer or a benign thyroid nodule (not recorded which). Some clones in this sample may be carry-over from other donors' samples. Sample: blood. Here the CDR3 reads CASSFAQTQYF. The CDR3 bases are TGTGCCAGCAGTTTCGCCCAGACCCAGTACTTC.